A selection of T cell receptor beta chains follows, all from one sample in a study of control samples from healthy donors and cancer patients. Only in-frame clones appear in the TCRdb table, and some are missing; sequencing was by immunoSEQ multiplex PCR. Here the sample spans around 130,000 clones, 85% to 95% being singletons. What was sequenced was blood. These receptors all come from a man between 25 and 39 years old in good health. The CDR3 runs from the conserved cysteine through the conserved F or W. D genes are given only for firm matches. Clone size is not always given. Where it is, it says once, few, many or a class for expanded clones.

d_gene: NA
abundance: NA
v_gene: TRBV5-6
j_gene: TRBJ2-7
CDR3aa: CASTRAEGLEQYF
CDR3nt: TGTGCCAGCACCCGGGCCGAGGGGCTCGAGCAGTACTTC

d_gene: NA
abundance: NA
v_gene: TRBV24-1
j_gene: TRBJ1-1
CDR3aa: CATSDFAYLPTEAFF
CDR3nt: TGTGCCACCAGTGATTTCGCCTATCTCCCCACTGAAGCTTTCTTT

d_gene: TRBD2
abundance: NA
v_gene: TRBV5-8
j_gene: TRBJ2-1
CDR3aa: CASSLNAGVYNEQFF
CDR3nt: TGTGCCAGCAGCTTGAACGCGGGGGTTTACAATGAGCAGTTCTTC

d_gene: NA
abundance: once
v_gene: TRBV6-5
j_gene: TRBJ1-2
CDR3aa: CASGRGNYGYTF
CDR3nt: TGTGCCAGCGGAAGGGGGAACTATGGCTACACCTTC

d_gene: TRBD2
abundance: NA
v_gene: TRBV9
j_gene: TRBJ2-6
CDR3aa: CASSARTSGDLSSGANVLTF
CDR3nt: TGTGCCAGCAGCGCGCGGACTAGCGGGGACCTAAGCTCTGGGGCCAACGTCCTGACTTTC

d_gene: NA
abundance: once
v_gene: TRBV4-3
j_gene: TRBJ1-2
CDR3aa: CASSLVIGARYGYTF
CDR3nt: TGCGCCAGCAGCCTAGTCATTGGGGCAAGATATGGCTACACCTTC

d_gene: NA
abundance: NA
v_gene: TRBV6-4
j_gene: TRBJ1-6
CDR3aa: CASRGAGRGNSPLHF
CDR3nt: TGTGCCAGCAGGGGGGCGGGGAGGGGGAATTCACCCCTCCACTTT

d_gene: TRBD2
abundance: NA
v_gene: TRBV5-4
j_gene: TRBJ2-3
CDR3aa: CASSWGSGGEQNTDTQYF
CDR3nt: TGTGCCAGCAGTTGGGGTAGCGGGGGCGAACAAAACACAGATACGCAGTATTTT

d_gene: NA
abundance: NA
v_gene: TRBV6-6
j_gene: TRBJ2-1
CDR3aa: CASSYWEFRNEQFF
CDR3nt: TGTGCCAGCAGTTACTGGGAATTCCGCAATGAGCAGTTCTTC

d_gene: NA
abundance: NA
v_gene: TRBV7-3
j_gene: TRBJ2-5
CDR3aa: CASSLNGGPQETQYF
CDR3nt: TGTGCCAGCAGCTTAAACGGGGGGCCCCAAGAGACCCAGTACTTC

d_gene: NA
abundance: NA
v_gene: TRBV4-1
j_gene: TRBJ1-6
CDR3aa: CASSQDFDGGNSPLHF
CDR3nt: TGCGCCAGCAGCCAAGACTTCGACGGCGGTAATTCACCCCTCCACTTT

d_gene: TRBD1
abundance: NA
v_gene: TRBV7-9
j_gene: TRBJ2-1
CDR3aa: CASSLRDRVLSSYNEQFF
CDR3nt: TGTGCCAGCAGCTTAAGGGACAGGGTCCTCAGCTCCTACAATGAGCAGTTCTTC

d_gene: NA
abundance: NA
v_gene: TRBV21-1
j_gene: TRBJ1-5
CDR3aa: CASDPGQGGNQPQHF
CDR3nt: TGTGCCAGCGACCCAGGACAGGGTGGCAATCAGCCCCAGCATTTT

d_gene: NA
abundance: NA
v_gene: TRBV7-2
j_gene: TRBJ1-6
CDR3aa: CASSLQARSYNSPLHF
CDR3nt: TGTGCCAGCAGCTTACAGGCTCGCTCCTATAATTCACCCCTCCACTTT

d_gene: NA
abundance: NA
v_gene: TRBV10-3
j_gene: TRBJ1-2
CDR3aa: CAISGSQTEHYGYTF
CDR3nt: TGTGCCATCAGTGGGAGTCAGACTGAACACTATGGCTACACCTTC

d_gene: TRBD1
abundance: NA
v_gene: TRBV7-2
j_gene: TRBJ1-6
CDR3aa: CASSLGPDRGGSPLHF
CDR3nt: TGTGCCAGCAGCTTAGGCCCGGACAGGGGAGGATCACCCCTCCACTTT

d_gene: NA
abundance: NA
v_gene: TRBV13
j_gene: TRBJ2-1
CDR3aa: CASSLYGAWNEQFF
CDR3nt: TGTGCCAGCAGCTTATACGGAGCTTGGAATGAGCAGTTCTTC

d_gene: NA
abundance: NA
v_gene: TRBV7-9
j_gene: TRBJ1-1
CDR3aa: CASSPGTSPEAFF
CDR3nt: TGTGCCAGCAGCCCCGGGACATCCCCTGAAGCTTTCTTT

d_gene: TRBD2
abundance: NA
v_gene: TRBV5-4
j_gene: TRBJ2-3
CDR3aa: CASSSGGGTDTQYF
CDR3nt: TGTGCCAGCAGCTCGGGGGGGGGCACAGATACGCAGTATTTT

d_gene: TRBD1
abundance: NA
v_gene: TRBV12-5
j_gene: TRBJ2-1
CDR3aa: CASGFGQGNEQFF
CDR3nt: TGTGCTAGTGGTTTCGGACAGGGCAATGAGCAGTTCTTC

d_gene: TRBD2
abundance: NA
v_gene: TRBV7-3
j_gene: TRBJ2-1
CDR3aa: CASSLGLAGVNEQFF
CDR3nt: TGTGCCAGCAGCTTAGGACTAGCGGGGGTGAATGAGCAGTTCTTC

d_gene: TRBD1
abundance: NA
v_gene: TRBV10-2
j_gene: TRBJ1-5
CDR3aa: CASTPGQGNNQPQHF
CDR3nt: TGCGCCAGCACCCCGGGACAGGGGAATAATCAGCCCCAGCATTTT

d_gene: NA
abundance: NA
v_gene: TRBV9
j_gene: TRBJ2-5
CDR3aa: CASSVGVFGLQETQYF
CDR3nt: TGTGCCAGCAGCGTAGGGGTATTTGGCCTACAGGAGACCCAGTACTTC

d_gene: TRBD2
abundance: NA
v_gene: TRBV9
j_gene: TRBJ2-7
CDR3aa: CASSPSGGVSEQYF
CDR3nt: TGTGCCAGCAGCCCAAGCGGGGGGGTCTCCGAGCAGTACTTC

d_gene: TRBD1
abundance: NA
v_gene: TRBV11-2
j_gene: TRBJ1-2
CDR3aa: CASSLSGQGLGGYTF
CDR3nt: TGTGCCAGCAGCTTATCAGGACAGGGATTGGGTGGCTACACCTTC

d_gene: TRBD1
abundance: once
v_gene: TRBV7-2
j_gene: TRBJ2-5
CDR3aa: CASSSRDSQETQYF
CDR3nt: TGTGCCAGCAGCTCCCGGGACAGTCAAGAGACCCAGTACTTC

d_gene: NA
abundance: once
v_gene: TRBV5-5
j_gene: TRBJ1-4
CDR3aa: CASSLWFQGTYNEKLFF
CDR3nt: TGTGCCAGCAGCTTGTGGTTTCAGGGCACGTACAATGAAAAACTGTTTTTT

d_gene: NA
abundance: NA
v_gene: TRBV5-1
j_gene: TRBJ2-5
CDR3aa: CASSLVLAAETQYF
CDR3nt: TGCGCCAGCAGCTTGGTTCTGGCGGCGGAGACCCAGTACTTC

d_gene: NA
abundance: NA
v_gene: TRBV7-8
j_gene: TRBJ2-7
CDR3aa: CATRDTSYEQYF
CDR3nt: TGTGCCACCCGGGACACCTCCTACGAGCAGTACTTC

d_gene: NA
abundance: NA
v_gene: TRBV6-5
j_gene: TRBJ1-4
CDR3aa: CASCLDPATNEKLFF
CDR3nt: TGTGCCAGCTGTCTCGACCCCGCAACTAATGAAAAACTGTTTTTT

d_gene: NA
abundance: NA
v_gene: TRBV15
j_gene: TRBJ2-3
CDR3aa: CATSRDTDTQYF
CDR3nt: TGTGCCACCAGCAGAGACACGGATACGCAGTATTTT

d_gene: NA
abundance: NA
v_gene: TRBV5-1
j_gene: TRBJ2-1
CDR3aa: CASSLDSTRNEQFF
CDR3nt: TGCGCCAGCAGCTTGGATTCCACTCGAAATGAGCAGTTCTTC

d_gene: TRBD1
abundance: NA
v_gene: TRBV24-1
j_gene: TRBJ2-1
CDR3aa: CATSDPTGAAEEQFF
CDR3nt: TGTGCCACCAGTGATCCGACAGGGGCCGCCGAGGAGCAGTTCTTC

d_gene: TRBD1
abundance: NA
v_gene: TRBV11-2
j_gene: TRBJ2-7
CDR3aa: CASSSTPGQVVEQYF
CDR3nt: TGTGCCAGCAGCTCAACCCCGGGACAGGTAGTCGAGCAGTACTTC

d_gene: NA
abundance: NA
v_gene: TRBV29-1
j_gene: TRBJ2-7
CDR3aa: CSVPWEGEQYF
CDR3nt: TGCAGCGTTCCCTGGGAAGGCGAGCAGTACTTC

d_gene: NA
abundance: NA
v_gene: TRBV19
j_gene: TRBJ1-4
CDR3aa: CASSIDLQKPTTNEKLFF
CDR3nt: TGTGCCAGTAGTATAGATTTACAGAAGCCCACAACTAATGAAAAACTGTTTTTT

d_gene: NA
abundance: NA
v_gene: TRBV28
j_gene: TRBJ1-1
CDR3aa: CASSYRGLNTEAFF
CDR3nt: TGTGCCAGCAGTTACCGGGGACTGAACACTGAAGCTTTCTTT

d_gene: TRBD1
abundance: NA
v_gene: TRBV27
j_gene: TRBJ2-3
CDR3aa: CASSRNRGRISTDTQYF
CDR3nt: TGTGCCAGCAGCCGCAACAGGGGGCGCATAAGCACAGATACGCAGTATTTT

d_gene: NA
abundance: NA
v_gene: TRBV27
j_gene: TRBJ1-2
CDR3aa: CASSGVQGGYGYTF
CDR3nt: TGTGCCAGCAGCGGGGTCCAGGGAGGGTATGGCTACACCTTC

d_gene: NA
abundance: NA
v_gene: TRBV6-6
j_gene: TRBJ1-1
CDR3aa: CASSSPTAIANTEAFF
CDR3nt: TGTGCCAGCAGTTCCCCCACTGCCATCGCAAACACTGAAGCTTTCTTT

d_gene: NA
abundance: NA
v_gene: TRBV27
j_gene: TRBJ1-1
CDR3aa: CASSLLEGADTEAFF
CDR3nt: TGTGCCAGCAGTTTATTGGAGGGTGCAGACACTGAAGCTTTCTTT

d_gene: TRBD1
abundance: NA
v_gene: TRBV4-1
j_gene: TRBJ1-5
CDR3aa: CASKMDRGPSNQPQHF
CDR3nt: TGCGCCAGCAAGATGGACAGGGGGCCGAGCAATCAGCCCCAGCATTTT

d_gene: NA
abundance: NA
v_gene: TRBV25-1
j_gene: TRBJ2-6
CDR3aa: CASTLSGANVLTF
CDR3nt: TGTGCCAGCACCCTCTCTGGGGCCAACGTCCTGACTTTC

d_gene: TRBD1
abundance: NA
v_gene: TRBV9
j_gene: TRBJ1-3
CDR3aa: CASSDGTDRPGGNTIYF
CDR3nt: TGTGCCAGCAGCGACGGGACGGACAGGCCGGGGGGAAACACCATATATTTT

d_gene: NA
abundance: NA
v_gene: TRBV7-9
j_gene: TRBJ1-6
CDR3aa: CASSMQPGSNSPLHF
CDR3nt: TGTGCCAGCAGCATGCAGCCAGGATCAAATTCACCCCTCCACTTT

d_gene: TRBD1
abundance: NA
v_gene: TRBV18
j_gene: TRBJ1-5
CDR3aa: CASSPTQGPGGNQPQHF
CDR3nt: TGTGCCAGCTCACCTACACAGGGGCCTGGGGGAAATCAGCCCCAGCATTTT

d_gene: TRBD1
abundance: once
v_gene: TRBV25-1
j_gene: TRBJ1-1
CDR3aa: CASSDSGTAQKNTEAFF
CDR3nt: TGTGCCAGCAGTGACTCCGGGACAGCCCAAAAGAACACTGAAGCTTTCTTT